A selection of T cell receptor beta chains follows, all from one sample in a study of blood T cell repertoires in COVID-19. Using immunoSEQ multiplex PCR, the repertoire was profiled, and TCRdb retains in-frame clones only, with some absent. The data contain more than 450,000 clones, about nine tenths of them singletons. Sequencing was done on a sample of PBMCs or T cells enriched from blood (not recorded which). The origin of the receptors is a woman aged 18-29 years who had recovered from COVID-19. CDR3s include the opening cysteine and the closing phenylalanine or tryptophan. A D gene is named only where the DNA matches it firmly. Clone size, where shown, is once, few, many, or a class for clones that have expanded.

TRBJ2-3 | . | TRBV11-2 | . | TGTGCCAGCAGCTCCGTGGCCCAGGATACGCAGTATTTT | CASSSVAQDTQYF
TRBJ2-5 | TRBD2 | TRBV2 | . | TGTGCCAGCAGTCGAGCGGGGGGGGAGACCCAGTACTTC | CASSRAGGETQYF
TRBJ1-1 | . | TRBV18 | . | TGTGCCAGCTCACCCCAGGGTACTGAAGCTTTCTTT | CASSPQGTEAFF
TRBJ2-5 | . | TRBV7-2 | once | TGTGCCAGCAGTTTATTTGGAGTCCAAGAGACCCAGTACTTC | CASSLFGVQETQYF
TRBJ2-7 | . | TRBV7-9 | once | TGTGCCAGCAGCCCGACACCGTTCTACGAGCAGTACTTC | CASSPTPFYEQYF
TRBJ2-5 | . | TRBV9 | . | TGTGCCAGCAGCGTTACCTTCTCAGGGGAAGAGACCCAGTACTTC | CASSVTFSGEETQYF
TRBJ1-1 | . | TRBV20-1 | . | TGCAGTGTGACAGAGAACACTGAAGCTTTCTTT | CSVTENTEAFF
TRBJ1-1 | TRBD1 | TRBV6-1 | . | TGTGCCAGCAGTGAACTCCTGACAGGGCAGGGGGACACTGAAGCTTTCTTT | CASSELLTGQGDTEAFF
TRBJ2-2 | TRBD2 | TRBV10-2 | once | TGCGCCAGCTTAGCGGGGGAATACACCGGGGAGCTGTTTTTT | CASLAGEYTGELFF
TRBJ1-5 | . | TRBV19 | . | TGTGCCAGCCAAGACATCCTCAATCAGCCCCAGCATTTT | CASQDILNQPQHF
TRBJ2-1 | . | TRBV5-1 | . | TGCGCCAGCAGCTTGGACCCCAGGGACAATGAGCAGTTCTTC | CASSLDPRDNEQFF
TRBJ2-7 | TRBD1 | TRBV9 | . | TGTGCCAGCAGCCCGCGGGACAGGGGGCTGTACGAGCAGTACTTC | CASSPRDRGLYEQYF
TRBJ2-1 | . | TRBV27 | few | TGTGCCAGCAGTTTAGTTCTGAGCTCCTACAATGAGCAGTTCTTC | CASSLVLSSYNEQFF
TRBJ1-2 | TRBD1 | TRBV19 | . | TGTGCCAGTAGCCTAATCTCGACAGGGGGAGACTATGGCTACACCTTC | CASSLISTGGDYGYTF
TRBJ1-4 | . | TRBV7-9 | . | TGTGCCAGCAGCCGGGGGGGAACTAATGAAAAACTGTTTTTT | CASSRGGTNEKLFF
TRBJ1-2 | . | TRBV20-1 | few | TGCAGTGCTAGAGGCGATGGCTACACCTTC | CSARGDGYTF
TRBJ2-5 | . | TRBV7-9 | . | TGTGCCAGCAGCAAAGAAACAGGAAAAGAGACCCAGTACTTC | CASSKETGKETQYF
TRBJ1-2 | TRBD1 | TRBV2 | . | TGTGCCAGCAGTGAACAGGAGGGGGCACTCTATGGCTACACCTTC | CASSEQEGALYGYTF
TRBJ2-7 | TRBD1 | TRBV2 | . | TGTGCCAGCAGGCTCGACAGGGGGGTAGGCTCCTACGAGCAGTACTTC | CASRLDRGVGSYEQYF
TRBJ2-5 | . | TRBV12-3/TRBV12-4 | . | TGTGCCAGCAGTGGGGACTTTCAAGAGACCCAGTACTTC | CASSGDFQETQYF
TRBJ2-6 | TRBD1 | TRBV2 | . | TGTGCCAGCAGTGTAACCTGGACAGGGGCGTCTGGGGCCAACGTCCTGACTTTC | CASSVTWTGASGANVLTF
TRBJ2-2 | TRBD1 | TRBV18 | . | TGTGCCAGCTCACCATCCAAGGGGACAGGTGCCGGGGAGCTGTTTTTT | CASSPSKGTGAGELFF